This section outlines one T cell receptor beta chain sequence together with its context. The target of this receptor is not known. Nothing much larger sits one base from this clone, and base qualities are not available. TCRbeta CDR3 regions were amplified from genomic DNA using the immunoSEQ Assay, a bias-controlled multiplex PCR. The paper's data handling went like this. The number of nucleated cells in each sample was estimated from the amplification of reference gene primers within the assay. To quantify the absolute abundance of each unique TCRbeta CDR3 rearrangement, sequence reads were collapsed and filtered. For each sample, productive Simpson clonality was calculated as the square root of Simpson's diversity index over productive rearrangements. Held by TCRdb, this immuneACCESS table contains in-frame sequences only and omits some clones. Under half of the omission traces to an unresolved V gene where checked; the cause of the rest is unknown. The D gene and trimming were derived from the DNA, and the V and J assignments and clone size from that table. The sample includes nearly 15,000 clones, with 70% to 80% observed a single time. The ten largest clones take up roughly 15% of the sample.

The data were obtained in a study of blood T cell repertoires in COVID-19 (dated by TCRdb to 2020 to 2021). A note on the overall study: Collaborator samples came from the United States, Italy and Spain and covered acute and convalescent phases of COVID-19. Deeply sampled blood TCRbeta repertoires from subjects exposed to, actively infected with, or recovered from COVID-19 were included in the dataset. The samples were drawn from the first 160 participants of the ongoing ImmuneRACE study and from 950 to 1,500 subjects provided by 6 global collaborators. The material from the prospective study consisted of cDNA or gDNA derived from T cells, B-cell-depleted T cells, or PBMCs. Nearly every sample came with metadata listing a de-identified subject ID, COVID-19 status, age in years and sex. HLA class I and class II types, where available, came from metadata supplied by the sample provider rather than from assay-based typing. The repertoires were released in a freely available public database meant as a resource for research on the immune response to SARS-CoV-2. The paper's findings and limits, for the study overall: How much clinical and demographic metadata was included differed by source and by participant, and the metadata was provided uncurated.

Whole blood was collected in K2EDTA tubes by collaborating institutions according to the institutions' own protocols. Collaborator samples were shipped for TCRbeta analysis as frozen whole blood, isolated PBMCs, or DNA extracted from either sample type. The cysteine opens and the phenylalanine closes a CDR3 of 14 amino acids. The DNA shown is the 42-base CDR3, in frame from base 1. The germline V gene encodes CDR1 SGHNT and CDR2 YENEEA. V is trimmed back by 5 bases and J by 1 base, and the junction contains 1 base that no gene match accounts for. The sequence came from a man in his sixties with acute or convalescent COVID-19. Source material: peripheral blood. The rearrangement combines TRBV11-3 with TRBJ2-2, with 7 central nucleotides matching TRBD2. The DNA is TGTGCCAGCAGCCCGGGGGGGAACACCGGGGAGCTGTTTTTT. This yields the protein CASSPGGNTGELFF.